This T cell receptor beta chain is drawn from a study of T cells in Graves' hyperthyroidism and ophthalmopathy (dated by TCRdb to the late 2010s). Looking at the study overall: Peripheral blood was sampled at the time of initial diagnosis, prior to any treatment. The study also compared thyroid tissue and blood T-cell repertoires from about 6 Graves' hyperthyroidism patients. The paper reports TCR Vbeta CDR3 sequencing of approximately 140 peripheral blood samples: approximately 41 ophthalmopathy, around 80 hyperthyroidism and 17 progressor patients. Following sampling, methimazole starting at 30 mg daily was given to hyperthyroidism patients, and high-dose intravenous methylprednisolone was given to ophthalmopathy patients. TCR V-J signatures able to tell the groups apart were searched for in a discovery cohort of around 95 patients, of whom around 43 had Graves' ophthalmopathy and around 56 had stable Graves' hyperthyroidism. Prospective prediction of ophthalmopathy was tested in an independent validation cohort of some 19 hyperthyroidism patients and some 17 patients who later progressed to ophthalmopathy. The 85 to 100 discovery patients were randomly split 7:3 into training and test sets.

The TCR beta CDR3 regions were amplified from the RNA transcripts. The first round of RT-PCR for the TCR CDR3 was performed with the HTBI primer set and the Qiagen OneStep RT-PCR kit. Libraries were constructed in a second round of multiplex PCR, after which size selection and purification were carried out. Sequencing of the libraries was done on an Illumina HiSeq2000 using paired-end 100 bp reads. The original methods were these. SOAPnuke was used to process the raw data, throwing out any read that contained adapters or uncalled bases, had a mean Phred below 15, or lacked an exact constant-primer or identifier match. COPE v1.2.5 was used to merge the high-quality paired reads, and each unique nucleotide sequence was defined as a clonotype. MiTCR v1.1 was used to align clonotypes to the IMGT TRBV, TRBD and TRBJ reference segments. Only V-J combinations with frequency above 0.0001, covering approximately 99% of repertoires, were analysed. The TCS score was defined as the ratio of F50 (clonal expansion) to E x V (chaos), calculated using BLOSUM62-based TCRdist between CDR3 peptides within each V-J. Welch's t-statistics and random forest reduced roughly 500 V-J features to 13, which were used in a naive Bayes classifier (R e1071). Starting from the raw public reads, TCRdb applied fastp trimming at Q25, assembled clones with MiXCR and retained in-frame beta chains. Identical CDR3 proteins give one entry, which carries the most common genes and DNA. The V and J calls here are based on TCRdb, not the publication. The sample data list hundreds of thousands of distinct CDR3 sequences, and approximately 14% of these were observed just once. Jointly, the top ten make up roughly 25% of the sample.

Hyperthyroidism patients were newly diagnosed, with disease duration under 2 months, and aged 18 to 65 years. The study excluded patients with uncontrolled infections, other autoimmune diseases, pregnancy or lactation. Diagnoses were established on the basis of clinical symptoms, serum thyroxine and TRAb, thyroid ultrasound, and orbital computed tomography. For progressor patients, blood was drawn at the first diagnosis of hyperthyroidism, before any ophthalmopathy symptoms had appeared. PBMCs were separated from under 12 ml of fresh peripheral blood using Ficoll-Paque density gradient centrifugation. Patients classed as progressors first received a Graves' hyperthyroidism diagnosis and then went on to develop ophthalmopathy during follow-up. Total RNA was extracted with Trizol reagent, and quality was checked on an Agilent 2100 Bioanalyzer. On the study overall, not on this receptor specifically: Sample size was not statistically predetermined, and investigators were not blinded to group allocation. In validation, the model predicted progression to ophthalmopathy with 60% to 71% sensitivity and roughly 75% specificity, a median of 6.5 months before onset. A 13 V-J signature model separated ophthalmopathy from stable hyperthyroidism, with 87.88% sensitivity and 81.08% specificity in cross-validation and 80%/75% in testing. Most expanded thyroid clonotypes (frequency above 0.001) were also found in blood, which suggests that blood repertoires may mirror thyroid immune responses.

About this clonotype itself: The specificity of this receptor is unknown. A much larger clone lies a single base off, so this may be a read error.

Inclusive of the bounding cysteine and phenylalanine, the CDR3 is 15 residues long. Only CDR3 DNA is held: 45 bases, read in frame from base 1. Trimming at the junction amounts to 0 bases on V and 4 bases on J, and the germline ends lie 13 bases apart. CDR1 SGHDT and CDR2 YYEEEE are derived from the germline V gene. The sequenced sample was blood. The chain links TRBV5-6 with TRBJ1-1; the D gene remains uncertain. The origin of this receptor is a woman aged 18-30 years with Graves' hyperthyroidism that later progressed to Graves' ophthalmopathy. At the DNA level, the sequence is TGTGCCAGCAGCTTGGCCTACGAGGAAGGCACTGAAGCTTTCTTT. Its coded protein is CASSLAYEEGTEAFF.